This section outlines one T cell receptor (beta chain) sequence together with its context. Antigen: not known. V shed 5 bases and J shed 0 bases, with 13 bases lying between them. Germline V lookup: CDR1 SGHAT, CDR2 FQDESV (reference sequence). The CDR3 is 15 amino acids. The entry originates in a study of OX40 agonist ivuxolimab in advanced cancers. Study as a whole: The study gave patients intravenous ivuxolimab at 0.01 to 10 mg/kg every 2 weeks. Whole-study findings and limits: CD8+ T cells (on average) carried more expanded clones than CD4+ T cells. A proportion of nonresponders additionally exhibited low normalized T-cell clonal expansion.

Libraries were prepared by immunoSEQ multiplex PCR; TCRdb keeps only in-frame clonotypes and omits some of them. The repertoire has over 85,000 clones, about four fifths of them found once; the top ten carry almost 1.5%. The chain has TRBV11-1 and TRBJ1-1, with D unresolved. This material consisted of CD4+ or CD8+ T cells sorted from blood, taken in a trial of the OX40 agonist ivuxolimab. The source is an adult with an advanced solid tumor such as melanoma, head and neck, liver or kidney cancer. This chain's CDR3 is CASSPRYQLNTEAFF. The CDR3 bases are TGTGCCAGCAGCCCTCGATACCAGTTGAACACTGAAGCTTTCTTT.